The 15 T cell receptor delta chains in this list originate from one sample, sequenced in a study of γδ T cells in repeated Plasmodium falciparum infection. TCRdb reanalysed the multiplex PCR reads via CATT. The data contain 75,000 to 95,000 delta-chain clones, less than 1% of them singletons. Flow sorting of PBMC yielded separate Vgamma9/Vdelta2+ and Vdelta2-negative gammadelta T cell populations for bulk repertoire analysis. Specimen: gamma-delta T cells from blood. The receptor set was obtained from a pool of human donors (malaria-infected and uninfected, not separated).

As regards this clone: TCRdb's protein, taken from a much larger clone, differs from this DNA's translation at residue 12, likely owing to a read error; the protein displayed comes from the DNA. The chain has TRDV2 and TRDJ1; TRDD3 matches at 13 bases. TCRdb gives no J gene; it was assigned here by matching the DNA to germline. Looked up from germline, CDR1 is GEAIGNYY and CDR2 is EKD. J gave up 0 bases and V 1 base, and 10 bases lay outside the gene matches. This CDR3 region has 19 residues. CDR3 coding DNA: TGTGCCTGTGACACGGTTACTGGGGGATACGGGCCGTACACCGATAAACTCATCTTT. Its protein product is CACDTVTGGYGPYTDKLIF.

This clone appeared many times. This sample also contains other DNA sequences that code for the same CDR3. DNA of the CDR3: TGTGCTCTTGGGCTTTTCCGCATATCTTACTGGGGGATACGCGTGGGTACCGATAAACTCATCTTT. Amino acids: CALGLFRISYWGIRVGTDKLIF. This chain joins TRDV1 and TRDJ1; 13 bases map to TRDD3. V shed 5 bases and J 2 bases; nucleotides not matched to a gene: 23. Germline-derived CDR1 and CDR2 are TSWWSYY and QGS. This CDR3 comprises 22 residues.

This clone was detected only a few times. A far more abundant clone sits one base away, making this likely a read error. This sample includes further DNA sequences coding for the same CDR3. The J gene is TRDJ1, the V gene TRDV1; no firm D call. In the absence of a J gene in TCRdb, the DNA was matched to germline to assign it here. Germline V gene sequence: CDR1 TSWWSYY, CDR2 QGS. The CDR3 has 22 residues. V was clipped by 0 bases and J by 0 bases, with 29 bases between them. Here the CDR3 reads CALGELFRETDFVPLYTDKLIF. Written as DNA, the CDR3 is TGTGCTCTTGGGGAACTATTTCGGGAAACCGACTTTGTGCCCCTATACACCGATAAACTCATCTTT.

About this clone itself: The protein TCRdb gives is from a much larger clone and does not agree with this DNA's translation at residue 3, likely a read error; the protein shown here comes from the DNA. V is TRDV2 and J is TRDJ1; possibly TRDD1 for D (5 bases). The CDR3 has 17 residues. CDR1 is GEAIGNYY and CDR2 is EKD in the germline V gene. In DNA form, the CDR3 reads TGTGCCTTTGACGAAATTAATCCCCAACTCCACACCGATAAACTCATCTTT. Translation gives CAFDEINPQLHTDKLIF.

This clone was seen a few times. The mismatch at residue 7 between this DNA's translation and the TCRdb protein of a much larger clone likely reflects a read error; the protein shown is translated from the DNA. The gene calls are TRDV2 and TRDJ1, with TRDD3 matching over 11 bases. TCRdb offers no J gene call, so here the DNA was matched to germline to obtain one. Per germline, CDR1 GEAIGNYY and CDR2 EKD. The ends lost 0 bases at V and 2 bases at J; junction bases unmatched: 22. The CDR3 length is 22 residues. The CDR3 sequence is CACDTVASLRLGDTRGTDKLIF. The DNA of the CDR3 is TGTGCCTGTGACACCGTTGCTTCCTTACGTTTGGGGGATACGCGAGGAACCGATAAACTCATCTTT.

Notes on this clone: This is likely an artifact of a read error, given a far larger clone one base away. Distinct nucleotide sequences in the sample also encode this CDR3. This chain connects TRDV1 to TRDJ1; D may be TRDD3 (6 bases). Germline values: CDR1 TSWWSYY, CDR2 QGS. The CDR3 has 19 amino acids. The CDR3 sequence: CALGECRDPWGANTDKLIF. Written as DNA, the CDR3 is TGTGCTCTTGGGGAATGTAGGGACCCATGGGGGGCCAACACAGATAAACTCATCTTT.

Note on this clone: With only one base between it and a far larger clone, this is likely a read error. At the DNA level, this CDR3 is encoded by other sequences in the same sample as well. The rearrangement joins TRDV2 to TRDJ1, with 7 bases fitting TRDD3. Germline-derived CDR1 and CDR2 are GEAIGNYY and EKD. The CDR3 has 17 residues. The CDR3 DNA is TGCGCCTGTGACACCGCGGGGGATTGGGTGAGGACCGATAAACTCATCTTT. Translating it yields CACDTAGDWVRTDKLIF.

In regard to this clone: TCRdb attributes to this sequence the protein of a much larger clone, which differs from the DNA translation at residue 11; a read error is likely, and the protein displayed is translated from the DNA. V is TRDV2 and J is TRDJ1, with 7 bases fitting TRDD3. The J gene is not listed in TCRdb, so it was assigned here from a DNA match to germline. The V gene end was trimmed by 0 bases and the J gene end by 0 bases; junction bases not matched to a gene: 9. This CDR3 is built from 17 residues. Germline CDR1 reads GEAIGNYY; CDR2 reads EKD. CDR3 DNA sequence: TGTGCCTGTGACACCGTGTCTGGGGGGTTGCACACCGATAAACTCATCTTT. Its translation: CACDTVSGGLHTDKLIF.

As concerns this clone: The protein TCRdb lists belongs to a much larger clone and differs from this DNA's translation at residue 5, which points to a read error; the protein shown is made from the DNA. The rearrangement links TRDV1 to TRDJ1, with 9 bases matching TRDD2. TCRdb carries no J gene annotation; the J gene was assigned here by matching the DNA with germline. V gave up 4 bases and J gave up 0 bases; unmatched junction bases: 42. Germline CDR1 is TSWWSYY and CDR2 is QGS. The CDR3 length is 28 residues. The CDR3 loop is CALGGPLVPSYVPRNLRLGPPYTDKLIF. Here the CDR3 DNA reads TGTGCTCTTGGGGGACCCCTGGTACCTTCCTACGTTCCCCGAAACCTCCGCCTGGGCCCTCCATACACCGATAAACTCATCTTT.

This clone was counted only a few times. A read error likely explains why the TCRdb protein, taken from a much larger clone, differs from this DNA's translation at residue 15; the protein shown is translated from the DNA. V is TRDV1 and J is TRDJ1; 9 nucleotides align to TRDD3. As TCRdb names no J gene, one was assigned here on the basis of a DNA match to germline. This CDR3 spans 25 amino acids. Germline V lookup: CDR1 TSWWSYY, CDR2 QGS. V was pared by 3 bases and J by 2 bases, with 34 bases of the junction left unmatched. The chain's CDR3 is CALGDSPTTEPQPRAGGLPTDKLIF. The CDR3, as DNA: TGTGCTCTTGGGGACTCTCCTACAACGGAACCCCAACCCCGTGCTGGGGGATTACCAACCGATAAACTCATCTTT.

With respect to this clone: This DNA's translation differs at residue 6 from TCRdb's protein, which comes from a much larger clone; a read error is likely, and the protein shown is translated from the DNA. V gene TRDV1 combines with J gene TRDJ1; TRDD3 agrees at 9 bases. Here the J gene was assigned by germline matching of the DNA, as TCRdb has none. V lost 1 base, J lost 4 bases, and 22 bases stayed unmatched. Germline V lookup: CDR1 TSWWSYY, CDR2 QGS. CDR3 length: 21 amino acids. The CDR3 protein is CALGEPPGRLNAGGWGDKLIF. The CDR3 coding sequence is TGTGCTCTTGGGGAACCTCCTGGTAGATTGAATGCTGGGGGATGGGGCGATAAACTCATCTTT.

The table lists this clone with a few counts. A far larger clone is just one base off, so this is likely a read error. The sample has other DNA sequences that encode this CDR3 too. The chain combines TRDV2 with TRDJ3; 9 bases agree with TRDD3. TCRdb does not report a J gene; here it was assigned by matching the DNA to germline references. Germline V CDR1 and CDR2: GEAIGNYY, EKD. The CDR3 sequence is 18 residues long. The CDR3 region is CACDLLGDGSWDTRQMFF. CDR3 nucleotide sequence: TGCGCCTGTGACTTGCTGGGGGATGGCTCCTGGGACACCCGACAGATGTTTTTC.

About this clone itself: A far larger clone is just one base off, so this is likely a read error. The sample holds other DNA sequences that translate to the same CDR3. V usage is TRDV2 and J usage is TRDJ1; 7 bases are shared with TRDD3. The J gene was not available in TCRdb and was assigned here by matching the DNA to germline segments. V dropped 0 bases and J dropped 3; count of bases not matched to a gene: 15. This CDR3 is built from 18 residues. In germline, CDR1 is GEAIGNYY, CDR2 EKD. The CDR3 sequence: CACDTVGTGGSLPDKLIF. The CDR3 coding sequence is TGTGCCTGTGACACCGTCGGTACAGGGGGATCCCTCCCCGATAAACTCATCTTT.

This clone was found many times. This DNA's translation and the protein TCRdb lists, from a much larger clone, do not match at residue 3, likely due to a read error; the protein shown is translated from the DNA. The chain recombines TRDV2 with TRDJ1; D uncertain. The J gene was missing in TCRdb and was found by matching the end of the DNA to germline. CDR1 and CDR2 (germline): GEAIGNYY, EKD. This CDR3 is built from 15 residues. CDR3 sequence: CARDTVTVNTDKLIF. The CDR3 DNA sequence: TGTGCCCGTGACACCGTTACAGTGAACACCGATAAACTCATCTTT.

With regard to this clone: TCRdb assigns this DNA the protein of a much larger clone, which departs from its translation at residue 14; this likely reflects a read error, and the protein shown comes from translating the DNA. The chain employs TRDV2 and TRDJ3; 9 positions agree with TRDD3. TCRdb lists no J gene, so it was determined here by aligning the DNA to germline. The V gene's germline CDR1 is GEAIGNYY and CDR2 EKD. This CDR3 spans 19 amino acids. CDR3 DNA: TGTGCCTGTGACACCGCTGGGGGATTCGGTTCCTGGGACGCCCGACAGATGTTTTTC. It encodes CACDTAGGFGSWDARQMFF.